Detailed here is one T cell receptor beta chain. What it binds is unknown. These data belong to a study of T cell responses to AZD1222 COVID-19 vaccine. Study observations and caveats: The breadth and depth of Spike-specific TCRs increased once two AZD1222 doses had been given. Close to half of all spike-specific TCRs reportedly target regions of the variants that are unmutated. White British people made up most donors, females outnumbered males, and clonal diversity was possibly underestimated. Seropositive at baseline were only a handful of AZD1222 recipients.

The CDR3 runs to 11 residues. Per germline, CDR1 MDHEN and CDR2 SYDVKM. V gave up 9 bases and J gave up 3 bases, with 9 bases separating them. Using immunoSEQ multiplex PCR, the repertoire was profiled, and TCRdb retains in-frame clones only, with some absent. Found here are 80,000 to 100,000 clones, roughly 90% of them singletons; the top ten hold less than 6%. The source of this sequence is an adult in good health. This chain connects TRBV28 to TRBJ2-7; the D is unclear. The material sequenced was peripheral blood, taken on day 0 of AZD1222 vaccination. As DNA, the CDR3 is TGTGCCAGTCAACAGAACTACGAGCAGTACTTC. Encoded protein: CASQQNYEQYF. The variable domain in full, with the rest retrieved from reference TRBV28 and TRBJ2-7, is DVKVTQSSRYLVKRTGEKVFLECVQDMDHENMFWYRQDPGLGLRLIYFSYDVKMKEKGDIPEGYSVSREKKERFSLILESASTNQTSMYLCASQQNYEQYFGPGTRLTVT.